Given below is one T cell receptor beta chain in context. Other nucleotide sequences from this sample produce the same CDR3. The source of the sample is a study of blood T cell repertoires in COVID-19. Across the whole study: Collection of acute and convalescent COVID-19 samples took place in the United States, Italy and Spain. PBMCs, B-cell-depleted T cells, or T cells provided the cDNA or gDNA that made up the material.

This CDR3 has 14 amino acids. Germline lookup yields CDR1 SQVTM and CDR2 ANQGSEA. With 0 bases removed from V and 5 bases from J, the gap between germline ends came to 13 bases. TCRdb's table, derived via immunoSEQ multiplex PCR, lists solely in-frame clones and lacks some. This table holds about 240,000 clones, approximately 78% found once. The rearrangement links TRBV29-1 to TRBJ2-5; a possible D gene is TRBD1 (5 bases). Input material: peripheral blood. The receptor comes from a woman aged 18-35 years with acute or convalescent COVID-19. The CDR3 is CSVEDREGSETQYF. DNA for the CDR3: TGCAGCGTTGAAGACAGGGAAGGGTCGGAGACCCAGTACTTC.